This TCR beta chain was identified during a study of blood T cell repertoires in COVID-19. Study as a whole: T cells, B-cell-depleted T cells, or PBMCs provided the cDNA or gDNA that served as material.

Original data processing: Amplification of reference gene primers was used by the study to estimate nucleated cell counts. Assay used: immunoSEQ multiplex PCR; TCRdb lists only in-frame clones, some missing. V and J calls and clone size are as listed in that table; D and trimming were resolved from the DNA. This sample has over 100,000 clones, with 75% to 85% found just once. CDR3 length equals 13 residues. CDR1 and CDR2 from the germline V gene are SGHAT and FQNNGV. V lost 0 bases, J lost 9 bases, and 6 bases lay in between. This sequence joins TRBV11-2 and TRBJ1-6; no reliable D call. The sequencing sample was made of peripheral blood. The sequence was obtained from a woman of 80 years or more with acute or convalescent COVID-19. The CDR3 is CASSLERPSPLHF. CDR3 bases: TGTGCCAGCAGCTTAGAGAGGCCTTCACCCCTCCACTTT.